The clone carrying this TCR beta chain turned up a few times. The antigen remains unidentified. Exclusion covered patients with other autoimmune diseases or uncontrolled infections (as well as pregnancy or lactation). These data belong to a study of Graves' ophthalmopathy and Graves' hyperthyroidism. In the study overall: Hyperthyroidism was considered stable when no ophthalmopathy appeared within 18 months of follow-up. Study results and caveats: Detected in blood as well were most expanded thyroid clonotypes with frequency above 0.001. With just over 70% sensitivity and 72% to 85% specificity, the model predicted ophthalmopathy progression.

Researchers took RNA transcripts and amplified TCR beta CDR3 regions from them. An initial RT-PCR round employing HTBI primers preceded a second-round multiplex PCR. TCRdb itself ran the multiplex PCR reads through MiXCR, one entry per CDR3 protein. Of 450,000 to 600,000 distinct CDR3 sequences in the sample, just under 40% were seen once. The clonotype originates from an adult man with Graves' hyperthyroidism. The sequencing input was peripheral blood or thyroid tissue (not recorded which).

CDR3 amino acids: CSETQGAGGYTF. The CDR3 coding sequence is TGCAGCGAGACACAGGGGGCAGGTGGCTACACCTTC. The chain links TRBV29-1 to TRBJ1-2; TRBD1 aligns across 9 bases. V gave up 7 bases and J gave up 7 bases; unmatched junction bases: 7. There are 12 residues in the CDR3. Germline lookup yields CDR1 SQVTM and CDR2 ANQGSEA.